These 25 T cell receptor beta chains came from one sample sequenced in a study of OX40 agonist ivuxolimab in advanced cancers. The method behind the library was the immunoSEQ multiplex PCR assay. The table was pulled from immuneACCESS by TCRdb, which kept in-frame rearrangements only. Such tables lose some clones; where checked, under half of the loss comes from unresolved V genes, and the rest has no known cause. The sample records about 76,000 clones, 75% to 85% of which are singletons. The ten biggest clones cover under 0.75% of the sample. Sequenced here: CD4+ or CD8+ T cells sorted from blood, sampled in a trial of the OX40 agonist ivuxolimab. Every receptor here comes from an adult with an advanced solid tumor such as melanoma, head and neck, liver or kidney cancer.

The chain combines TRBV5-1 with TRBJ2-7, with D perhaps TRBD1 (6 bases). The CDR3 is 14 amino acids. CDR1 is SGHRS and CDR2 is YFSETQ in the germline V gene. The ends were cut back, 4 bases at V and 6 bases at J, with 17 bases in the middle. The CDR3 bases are TGCGCCAGCAGCCCAGGGGAGAATCTACGCGAGCAGTACTTC. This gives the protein CASSPGENLREQYF.

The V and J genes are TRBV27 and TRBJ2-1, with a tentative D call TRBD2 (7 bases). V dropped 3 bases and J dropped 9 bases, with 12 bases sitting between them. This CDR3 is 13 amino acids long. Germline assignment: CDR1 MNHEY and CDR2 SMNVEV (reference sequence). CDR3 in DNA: TGTGCCAGCAGTTTGAGGGGGGGAGGTGAGCAGTTCTTC. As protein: CASSLRGGGEQFF.

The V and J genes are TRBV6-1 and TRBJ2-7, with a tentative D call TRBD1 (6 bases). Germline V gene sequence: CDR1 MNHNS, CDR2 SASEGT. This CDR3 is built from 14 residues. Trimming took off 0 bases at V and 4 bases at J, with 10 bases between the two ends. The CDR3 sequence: CASSEALTGYEQYF. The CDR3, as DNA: TGTGCCAGCAGTGAAGCGCTGACAGGATACGAGCAGTACTTC.

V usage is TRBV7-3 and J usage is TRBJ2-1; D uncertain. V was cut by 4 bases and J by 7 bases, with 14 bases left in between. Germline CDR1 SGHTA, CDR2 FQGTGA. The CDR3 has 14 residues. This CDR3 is CASSSVGPGNEQFF. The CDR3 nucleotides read TGTGCCAGCAGCTCCGTCGGGCCTGGAAATGAGCAGTTCTTC. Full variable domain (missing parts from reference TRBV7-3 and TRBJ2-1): GAGVSQTPSNKVTEKGKYVELRCDPISGHTALYWYRQSLGQGPEFLIYFQGTGAADDSGLPNDRFFAVRPEGSVSTLKIQRTERGDSAVYLCASSSVGPGNEQFFGPGTRLTVL.

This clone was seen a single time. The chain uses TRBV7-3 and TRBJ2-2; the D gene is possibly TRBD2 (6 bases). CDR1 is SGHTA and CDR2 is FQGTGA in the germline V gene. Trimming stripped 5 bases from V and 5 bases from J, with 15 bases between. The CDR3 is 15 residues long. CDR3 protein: CASSRGLQQTGELFF. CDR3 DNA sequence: TGTGCCAGCAGCCGGGGACTGCAACAAACCGGGGAGCTGTTTTTT.

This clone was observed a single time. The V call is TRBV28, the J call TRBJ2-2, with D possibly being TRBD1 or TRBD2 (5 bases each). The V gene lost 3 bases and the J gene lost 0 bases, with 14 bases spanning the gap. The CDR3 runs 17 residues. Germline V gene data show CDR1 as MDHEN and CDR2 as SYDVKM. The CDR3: CASSLAGDGTNTGELFF. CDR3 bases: TGTGCCAGCAGTTTGGCCGGGGACGGAACGAACACCGGGGAGCTGTTTTTT.

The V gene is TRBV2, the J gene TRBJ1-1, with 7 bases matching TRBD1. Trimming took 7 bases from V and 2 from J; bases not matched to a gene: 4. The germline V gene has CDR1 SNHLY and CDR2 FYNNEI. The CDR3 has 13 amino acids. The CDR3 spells CASNRDRNTEAFF. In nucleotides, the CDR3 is TGTGCCAGCAATAGGGACAGAAACACTGAAGCTTTCTTT. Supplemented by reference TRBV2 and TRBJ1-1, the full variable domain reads EPEVTQTPSHQVTQMGQEVILRCVPISNHLYFYWYRQILGQKVEFLVSFYNNEISEKSEIFDDQFSVERPDGSNFTLKIRSTKLEDSAMYFCASNRDRNTEAFFGQGTRLTVV.

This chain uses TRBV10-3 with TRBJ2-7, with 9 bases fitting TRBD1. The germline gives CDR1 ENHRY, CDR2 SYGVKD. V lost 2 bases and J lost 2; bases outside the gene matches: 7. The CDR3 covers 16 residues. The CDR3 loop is CAISESPGQGTYEQYF. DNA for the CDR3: TGTGCCATCAGTGAGAGTCCGGGACAGGGCACCTACGAGCAGTACTTC.

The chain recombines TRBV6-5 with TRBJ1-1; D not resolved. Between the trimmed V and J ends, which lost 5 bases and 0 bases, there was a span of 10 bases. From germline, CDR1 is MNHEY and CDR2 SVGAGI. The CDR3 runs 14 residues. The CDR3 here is CASSKSPLNTEAFF. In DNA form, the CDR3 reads TGTGCCAGCAGTAAAAGCCCCCTGAACACTGAAGCTTTCTTT.

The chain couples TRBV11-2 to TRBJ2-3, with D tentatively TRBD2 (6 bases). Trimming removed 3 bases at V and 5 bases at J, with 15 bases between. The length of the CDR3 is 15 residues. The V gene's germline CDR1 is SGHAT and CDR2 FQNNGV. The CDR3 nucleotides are TGTGCCAGCAGCTTCGACGAGGGGCGGGGAGATACGCAGTATTTT. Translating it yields CASSFDEGRGDTQYF.

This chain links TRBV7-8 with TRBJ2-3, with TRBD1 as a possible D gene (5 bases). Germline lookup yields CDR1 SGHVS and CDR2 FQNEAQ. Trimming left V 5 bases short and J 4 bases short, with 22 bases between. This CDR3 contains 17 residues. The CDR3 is CASSPRQGASRADTQYF. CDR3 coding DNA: TGTGCCAGCAGCCCACGCCAAGGGGCCTCCCGGGCAGATACGCAGTATTTT. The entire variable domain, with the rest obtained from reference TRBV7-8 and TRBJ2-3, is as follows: GAGVSQSPRYKVAKRGQDVALRCDPISGHVSLFWYQQALGQGPEFLTYFQNEAQLDKSGLPSDRFFAERPEGSVSTLKIQRTQQEDSAVYLCASSPRQGASRADTQYFGPGTRLTVL.

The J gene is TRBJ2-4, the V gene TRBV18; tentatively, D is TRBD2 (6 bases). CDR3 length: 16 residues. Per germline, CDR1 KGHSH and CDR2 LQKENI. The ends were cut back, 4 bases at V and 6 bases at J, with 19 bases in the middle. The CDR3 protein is CASSLMAGTSPNIQYF. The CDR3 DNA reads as TGTGCCAGCTCACTCATGGCGGGGACCTCCCCAAACATTCAGTACTTC.

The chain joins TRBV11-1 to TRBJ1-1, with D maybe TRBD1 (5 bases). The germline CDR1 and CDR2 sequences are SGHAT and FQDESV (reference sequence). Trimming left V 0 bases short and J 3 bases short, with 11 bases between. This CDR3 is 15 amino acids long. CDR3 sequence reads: CASSLAGAPYTEAFF. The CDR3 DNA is TGTGCCAGCAGCTTAGCAGGGGCACCATACACTGAAGCTTTCTTT.

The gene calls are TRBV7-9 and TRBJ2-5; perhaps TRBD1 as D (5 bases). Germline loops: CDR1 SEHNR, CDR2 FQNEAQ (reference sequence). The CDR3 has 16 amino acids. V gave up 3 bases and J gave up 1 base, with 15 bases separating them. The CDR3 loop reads CASSFGPEGAQETQYF. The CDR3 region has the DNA TGTGCCAGCAGCTTCGGTCCAGAAGGGGCCCAAGAGACCCAGTACTTC.

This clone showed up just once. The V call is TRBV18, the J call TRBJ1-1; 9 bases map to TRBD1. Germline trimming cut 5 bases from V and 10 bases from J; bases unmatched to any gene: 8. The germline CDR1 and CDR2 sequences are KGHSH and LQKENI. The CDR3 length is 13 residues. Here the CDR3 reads CASSTRTGELAFF. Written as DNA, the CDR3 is TGTGCCAGCTCAACGCGGACAGGGGAATTAGCTTTCTTT.

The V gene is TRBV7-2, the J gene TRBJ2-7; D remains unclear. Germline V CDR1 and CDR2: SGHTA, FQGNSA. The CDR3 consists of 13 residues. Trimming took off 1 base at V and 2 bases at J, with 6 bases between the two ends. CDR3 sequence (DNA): TGTGCCAGCAGCTTAGGCAGAACCTACGAGCAGTACTTC. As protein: CASSLGRTYEQYF.

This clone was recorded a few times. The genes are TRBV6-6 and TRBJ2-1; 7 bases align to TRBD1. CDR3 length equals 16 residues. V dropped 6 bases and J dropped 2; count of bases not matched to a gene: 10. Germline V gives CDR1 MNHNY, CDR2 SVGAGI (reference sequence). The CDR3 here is CASSDGAGGPYNEQFF. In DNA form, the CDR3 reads TGTGCCAGCAGCGACGGAGCAGGGGGTCCCTACAATGAGCAGTTCTTC.

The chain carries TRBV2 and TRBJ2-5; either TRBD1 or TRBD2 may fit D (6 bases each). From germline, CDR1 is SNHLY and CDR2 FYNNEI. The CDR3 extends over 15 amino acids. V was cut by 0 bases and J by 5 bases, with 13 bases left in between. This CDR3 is CASSEAGGGRETQYF. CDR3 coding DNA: TGTGCCAGCAGTGAAGCGGGGGGCGGACGGGAGACCCAGTACTTC.

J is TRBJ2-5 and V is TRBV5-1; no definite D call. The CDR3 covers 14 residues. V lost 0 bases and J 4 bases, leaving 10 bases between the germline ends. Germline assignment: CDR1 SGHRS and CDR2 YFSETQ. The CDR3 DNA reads TGCGCCAGCAGCTTGGGGCTGGTGGGAGAGACCCAGTACTTC. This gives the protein CASSLGLVGETQYF.

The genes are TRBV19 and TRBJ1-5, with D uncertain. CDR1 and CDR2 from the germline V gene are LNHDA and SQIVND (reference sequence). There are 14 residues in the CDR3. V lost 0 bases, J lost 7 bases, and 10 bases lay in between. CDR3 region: CASSIEPTGQPQHF. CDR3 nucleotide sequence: TGTGCCAGTAGTATAGAACCGACTGGGCAGCCCCAGCATTTT.

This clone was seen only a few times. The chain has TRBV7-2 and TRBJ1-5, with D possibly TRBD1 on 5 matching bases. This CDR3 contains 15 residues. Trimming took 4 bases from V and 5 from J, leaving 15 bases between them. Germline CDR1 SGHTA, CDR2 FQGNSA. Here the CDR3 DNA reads TGTGCCAGCAGCTACCGGACGGGAGGGGATCAGCCCCAGCATTTT. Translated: CASSYRTGGDQPQHF.

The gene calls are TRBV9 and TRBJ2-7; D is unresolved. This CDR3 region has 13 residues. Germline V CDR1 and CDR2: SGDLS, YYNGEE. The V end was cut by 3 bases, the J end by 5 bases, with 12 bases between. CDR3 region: CASSADITNEQYF. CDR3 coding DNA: TGTGCCAGCAGCGCCGACATAACGAACGAGCAGTACTTC.

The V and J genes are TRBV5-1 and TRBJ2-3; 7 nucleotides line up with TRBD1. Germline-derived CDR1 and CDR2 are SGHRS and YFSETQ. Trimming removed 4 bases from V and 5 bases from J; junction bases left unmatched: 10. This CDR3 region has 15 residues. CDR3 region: CASSLMGQIVDTQYF. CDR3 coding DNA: TGCGCCAGCAGCCTAATGGGACAGATCGTAGATACGCAGTATTTT. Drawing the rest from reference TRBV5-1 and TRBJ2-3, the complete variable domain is KAGVTQTPRYLIKTRGQQVTLSCSPISGHRSVSWYQQTPGQGLQFLFEYFSETQRNKGNFPGRFSGRQFSNSRSEMNVSTLELGDSALYLCASSLMGQIVDTQYFGPGTRLTVL.

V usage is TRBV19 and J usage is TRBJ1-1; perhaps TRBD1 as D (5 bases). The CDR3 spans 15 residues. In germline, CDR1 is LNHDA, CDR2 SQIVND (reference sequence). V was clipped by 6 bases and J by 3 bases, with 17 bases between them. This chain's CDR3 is CASRSWGEGDTEAFF. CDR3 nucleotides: TGTGCCAGTAGGAGCTGGGGCGAGGGAGACACTGAAGCTTTCTTT.

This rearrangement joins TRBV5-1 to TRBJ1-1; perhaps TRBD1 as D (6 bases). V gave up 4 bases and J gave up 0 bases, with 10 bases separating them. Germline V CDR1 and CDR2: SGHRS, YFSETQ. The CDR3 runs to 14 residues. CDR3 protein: CASSIGTMNTEAFF. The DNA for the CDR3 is TGCGCCAGCAGCATAGGGACAATGAACACTGAAGCTTTCTTT.